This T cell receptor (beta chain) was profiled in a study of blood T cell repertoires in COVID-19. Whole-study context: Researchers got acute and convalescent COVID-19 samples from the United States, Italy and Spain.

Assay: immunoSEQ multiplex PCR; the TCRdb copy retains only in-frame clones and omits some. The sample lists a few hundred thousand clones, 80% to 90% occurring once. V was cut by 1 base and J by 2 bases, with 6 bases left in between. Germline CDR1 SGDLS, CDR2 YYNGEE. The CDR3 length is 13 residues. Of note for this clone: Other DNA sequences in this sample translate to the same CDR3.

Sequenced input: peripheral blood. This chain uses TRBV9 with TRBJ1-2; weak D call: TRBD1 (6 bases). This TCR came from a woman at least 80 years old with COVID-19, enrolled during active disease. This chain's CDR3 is CASSVTGNYGYTF. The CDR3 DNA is TGTGCCAGCAGCGTAACAGGGAACTATGGCTACACCTTC.